The sequence of this T cell receptor beta chain was determined in a study of blood T cells in healthy people across ages. Next came a second PCR, run for about 6 to 11 cycles, which used a sample-barcoded 5' primer along with a J-beta primer mix. The template-switch adaptor, which had 12 random nucleotides, put a tag on each cDNA molecule. Using its own MiXCR run on the 5' RACE reads, TCRdb lists one record per CDR3 protein. The sample consists of about 500,000 distinct CDR3 sequences, nearly 25% of them appearing once. For every donor, a draw yielded about 10 milliliters of peripheral blood. This clonotype was picked up a small number of times. Trimming took off 7 bases at V and 0 bases at J, with 11 bases between the two ends. The CDR3 runs to 14 residues. In germline, CDR1 is SGHRS, CDR2 YFSETQ. The sample was also linked to a second study, of T cells of mothers and their children. Per that study: All donors were healthy and Caucasian; they were a few mothers and their six children. From each mother came over 10 million TCR beta CDR3 reads, and from each child came 3 million to 3.5 million.

This TCR was recovered from a boy under 18 in good health. Sequencing was performed on blood. This chain links TRBV5-1 with TRBJ1-3, with D tentatively TRBD1 (5 bases). CDR3 bases: TGCGCCAGCGCTGCGGGGGACTCTGGAAACACCATATATTTT. This translates into CASAAGDSGNTIYF.